This T cell receptor beta chain was sequenced in a study of beta chain features in type 1 diabetes. Overall study context: Sorted cells numbering some 110,000,000 were examined across all samples.

Concerning this clone: Its antigen is not identified. Other DNA sequences in the same sample also yield this CDR3.

TCRB transcripts that were expressed got sequenced, as all of the isolated RNA had been reverse transcribed. Sequencing used immunoSEQ multiplex PCR; TCRdb keeps in-frame clones, though not all of them. This table has 450,000 or so clones, 11% appearing once. Whole-study results and caveats: Type 1 diabetes patients had fewer VDJ junction insertions and more deletions.

V lost 6 bases and J 0 bases, leaving 9 bases between the germline ends. CDR3 size: 13 residues. The germline V gene encodes CDR1 MNHEY and CDR2 SMNVEV (reference sequence). Donors contributed one heparinised blood draw apiece, averaging around 120 mL. V and J are TRBV27 and TRBJ2-7; D is ambiguous. This receptor was taken from a woman younger than 30 in good health. Input material: naive CD4+ T cells from blood. The CDR3 is CASRAGSSYEQYF. The CDR3 bases are TGTGCCAGCAGAGCAGGAAGCTCCTACGAGCAGTACTTC.